One and the same sample provided the 18 T cell receptor beta chains below, sequenced in a study of T cells in Graves' hyperthyroidism and ophthalmopathy. RNA transcripts provided the source from which TCR beta CDR3 regions were amplified. RT-PCR in the first round (using the HTBI primer set) targeted the TCR CDR3. One entry per CDR3 protein results from TCRdb running MiXCR on the multiplex PCR reads. The sample includes under 450,000 distinct CDR3 sequences, 13% of them seen just once. The source material was blood. The receptor source for this set is a man aged 25 to 40 with Graves' hyperthyroidism that later progressed to Graves' ophthalmopathy.

This clonotype was recorded at least ten times. This chain joins TRBV5-1 and TRBJ1-3; 10 positions agree with TRBD1. Germline-derived CDR1 and CDR2 are SGHRS and YFSETQ. The length of the CDR3 is 18 residues. The J segment lost 0 bases and the V segment lost 4 bases, leaving 10 bases of the junction unmatched. This chain's CDR3 is CASSRSGTGASSGNTIYF. The CDR3 DNA reads as TGCGCCAGCAGCCGATCCGGGACAGGGGCGAGCTCTGGAAACACCATATATTTT.

This clonotype was recorded at least ten times. V is TRBV5-1 and J is TRBJ2-6; D might be TRBD2 (6 bases). Trimming left V 1 base short and J 4 bases short, with 9 bases between. The CDR3 has 15 residues. Germline assignment: CDR1 SGHRS and CDR2 YFSETQ. Here the CDR3 reads CASSLKRVGANVLTF. The CDR3 DNA sequence: TGCGCCAGCAGCTTGAAGCGGGTAGGGGCCAACGTCCTGACTTTC.

Many counts were recorded for this clonotype. This sequence joins TRBV7-8 and TRBJ2-2; 7 bases are shared with TRBD2. Germline V lookup: CDR1 SGHVS, CDR2 FQNEAQ. V gave up 1 base and J gave up 5 bases; unmatched junction bases: 1. CDR3 length: 14 residues. CDR3 residues: CASSLGGGTGELFF. CDR3 bases: TGTGCCAGCAGCTTAGGCGGGGGTACCGGGGAGCTGTTTTTT.

The table lists this clonotype with many counts. This sequence joins TRBV25-1 and TRBJ1-1, with 7 bases lining up with TRBD1. Germline CDR1 reads MGHDK; CDR2 reads SYGVNS. The CDR3 runs 16 residues. V lost 5 bases and J lost 4; bases outside the gene matches: 13. As DNA, the CDR3 is TGTGCCAGCAGTCCTCTTCGAGGGGGCTTGGGCACTGAAGCTTTCTTT. It yields the protein CASSPLRGGLGTEAFF.

This clonotype was seen repeatedly, ten times or more. The chain's CDR3 is CASSLYVSGREAFF. CDR3 nucleotides: TGTGCCAGCAGTTTATATGTATCTGGACGTGAAGCTTTCTTT. The rearrangement links TRBV28 to TRBJ1-1, with no clear D. The CDR3 has 14 amino acids. V shed 1 base and J shed 7 bases, with 13 bases lying between them. From germline, CDR1 is MDHEN and CDR2 SYDVKM. Using reference TRBV28 and TRBJ1-1 for the parts outside the CDR3, the full variable domain is DVKVTQSSRYLVKRTGEKVFLECVQDMDHENMFWYRQDPGLGLRLIYFSYDVKMKEKGDIPEGYSVSREKKERFSLILESASTNQTSMYLCASSLYVSGREAFFGQGTRLTVV.

This clonotype was counted only a few times. The chain couples TRBV5-5 to TRBJ2-2; the D gene is possibly TRBD1 (6 bases). Trimming removed 6 bases from V and 7 bases from J, with 16 bases in between. The length of the CDR3 is 14 residues. Germline assignment: CDR1 SGHKS and CDR2 YYEKEE (reference sequence). The CDR3 region is CASISRGNGGELFF. The CDR3 DNA reads TGTGCCAGCATATCCAGGGGAAATGGCGGGGAGCTGTTTTTT.

The rearrangement uses TRBV18 and TRBJ2-3; D is perhaps TRBD1 (6 bases). V was pared by 4 bases and J by 1 base, with 12 bases between. Germline V CDR1 and CDR2: KGHSH, LQKENI. The CDR3 has 15 residues. The chain's CDR3 is CASSLQGRGTDTQYF. The CDR3 DNA follows: TGTGCCAGCTCACTACAGGGACGGGGCACAGATACGCAGTATTTT.

This sequence joins TRBV7-9 and TRBJ1-2, with 7 bases lining up with TRBD1. The CDR3 is 14 residues long. V dropped 5 bases and J dropped 1; count of bases not matched to a gene: 4. The germline CDR1 and CDR2 sequences are SEHNR and FQNEAQ (reference sequence). The CDR3 DNA is TGTGCCAGCAGCCCAGGACAGGATAACTATGGCTACACCTTC. It codes for CASSPGQDNYGYTF. Based on the CDR3 plus reference TRBV7-9 and TRBJ1-2, the full variable domain is DTGVSQNPRHKITKRGQNVTFRCDPISEHNRLYWYRQTLGQGPEFLTYFQNEAQLEKSRLLSDRFSAERPKGSFSTLEIQRTEQGDSAMYLCASSPGQDNYGYTFGSGTRLTVV.

The gene calls are TRBV29-1 and TRBJ2-1; 11 nucleotides align to TRBD2. The CDR3 loop spans 15 amino acids. Unmatched junction bases numbered 7, after V lost 2 bases and J lost 7 bases. CDR1 SQVTM and CDR2 ANQGSEA come from the germline V gene. As DNA, the CDR3 is TGCAGCGTTGAAAGTCTAGCGGGGGGAAGTAATGAGCAGTTCTTC. This encodes CSVESLAGGSNEQFF.

The table lists this clonotype with many counts. The chain is built from TRBV12-3 or TRBV12-4 and TRBJ1-4; unclear D gene. Trimming shortened V by 6 bases and J by 3 bases, and 8 bases separated the two germline ends. The CDR3 covers 13 residues. CDR3 nucleotide sequence: TGTGCCAGCAGCTCCAGGCCTAATGAAAAACTGTTTTTT. It codes for CASSSRPNEKLFF.

This clonotype was found a few times. This chain connects TRBV20-1 to TRBJ1-1; 9 bases are a match to TRBD1. After removal of 0 bases from V and 1 base from J, the junction contained 3 bases not matched to a gene. The CDR3 contains 15 residues. Per the germline V gene, CDR1 is DFQATT and CDR2 is SNEGSKA (reference sequence). The CDR3 reads CSARDGQGRNTEAFF. The CDR3 DNA follows: TGCAGTGCTAGAGACGGACAGGGGAGGAACACTGAAGCTTTCTTT.

The rearrangement joins TRBV5-4 to TRBJ1-3, with unresolved D. The CDR3 totals 16 residues. V was clipped by 0 bases and J by 4 bases, with 14 bases between them. Germline V lookup: CDR1 SGHNT, CDR2 YYREEE (reference sequence). The CDR3 spells CASSLGPRGVGNTIYF. CDR3 nucleotide sequence: TGTGCCAGCAGCTTGGGACCGCGGGGTGTCGGAAACACCATATATTTT.

Worth noting for this clonotype: Since a much larger clone is just one base distant, this may be a read error. V and J are TRBV11-2 and TRBJ2-7; D remains ambiguous. Germline values: CDR1 SGHAT, CDR2 FQNNGV. This CDR3 is built from 15 residues. CDR3 nucleotides: TGTGCCAGCAGCTTATCTCACGTATCAACCTACAAGCAGTACTTC. Its protein is CASSLSHVSTYKQYF.

This clonotype was observed many times. The chain uses TRBV6-1 and TRBJ2-1, with D perhaps TRBD1 or TRBD2 (5 bases each). The V end lost 5 bases, the J end lost 4 bases, and 12 bases lay between the germline ends. The CDR3 totals 14 residues. The V gene's germline CDR1 is MNHNS and CDR2 SASEGT. The CDR3 loop reads CASSRWDGYNEQFF. CDR3 nucleotide sequence: TGTGCCAGCAGTCGATGGGACGGATACAATGAGCAGTTCTTC.

V and J are TRBV30 and TRBJ1-6; 7 positions match TRBD1. V shed 3 bases, J shed 18 bases, and the junction held 11 bases outside the gene matches. The CDR3 runs 12 residues. The germline V gene encodes CDR1 GTSNPN and CDR2 SVGIG (reference sequence). The CDR3 sequence: CAWRTRNRGPHF. In nucleotides, the CDR3 is TGTGCCTGGAGGACAAGGAACAGGGGACCCCACTTT.

The sample holds a few counts of this clonotype. The J gene is TRBJ2-7, the V gene TRBV7-9, with 8 bases identical to TRBD1. Germline trimming cut 5 bases from V and 5 bases from J; bases unmatched to any gene: 2. Per germline, CDR1 SEHNR and CDR2 FQNEAQ (reference sequence). The CDR3 is made up of 12 amino acids. CDR3 DNA sequence: TGTGCCAGCAGCGACAGGGGCAACGAGCAGTACTTC. Protein sequence: CASSDRGNEQYF.

On this clonotype: A read error may explain this, as a much larger clone is one base away. The chain couples TRBV12-3 or TRBV12-4 to TRBJ2-1; D is unresolved. V dropped 3 bases and J dropped 5 bases, with 5 bases sitting between them. This CDR3 spans 12 amino acids. DNA of the CDR3: TGTGCCAGCAGTTTTCCAAACAATGAGCAGTTCTTC. It is translated as CASSFPNNEQFF.

This clonotype was seen at least ten times. The CDR3 sequence is CASSSTRIRYNEQFF. Written as DNA, the CDR3 is TGTGCCAGCAGTTCCACCCGGATCAGGTACAATGAGCAGTTCTTC. V usage is TRBV6-2 or TRBV6-3 and J usage is TRBJ2-1; D is undetermined. Germline lookup yields CDR1 MNHEY and CDR2 SVGEGT. The CDR3 is 15 residues long. Between the trimmed V and J ends, which lost 4 bases and 4 bases, there was a span of 14 bases.